This T cell receptor beta chain was captured by sequencing in a study of T cell responses to AZD1222 COVID-19 vaccine. V shed 2 bases and J shed 8 bases, with 13 bases lying between them. Germline CDR1 and CDR2: MGHRA and YSYEKL. There are 14 residues in the CDR3. Only in-frame clones appear in the TCRdb table, and some are missing; sequencing was by immunoSEQ multiplex PCR. Of 54,000 or so clones detected, 87% appear once; the ten largest clones hold 3.9%. Sample: peripheral blood, taken on day 0 of AZD1222 vaccination. The sequence came from an adult in good health. The chain links TRBV4-1 to TRBJ1-3; no clear D. The CDR3 DNA reads as TGCGCCAGCAGCCAATATGGCAATTTGGACACCATATATTTT. Encoded protein: CASSQYGNLDTIYF.